This T cell receptor beta chain was recorded in a study of shared clonotypes between healthy human individuals (dated by TCRdb to about 2020). For the wider study: The cohort comprised a couple of women and three men aged 18 to 49 years. Different laboratories and diverse techniques were used to prepare libraries and sequence TCR repertoires, to increase sequencing depth and limit assay-specific biases. For each donor, CD4 naive and CD4 memory were each run on three plates, CD8 naive on two plates, and CD8 memory on one plate. To estimate repertoire size and how much clonotypes are shared between individuals, the study performed deep sequencing of blood TCR repertoires from 4 to 6 healthy adults. Per donor, leukapheresis produced somewhere between about 0.9 and 9.5 billion PBMCs.

TCR CDR3 regions were amplified from genomic DNA by multiplex PCR using the deep immunoSEQ assay. Genomic DNA extracted from each cell subset was distributed evenly over all wells of several immunoSEQ 96-well plates, and each plate served as one replicate. For sorted subsets, each replicate PCR was loaded with roughly 190 ng genomic DNA, equivalent to 25,000 to 35,000 T cell genomes. The purified libraries were quantified using a Qubit 3.0 fluorometer, sized with a Bioanalyzer 2100, and then quantified again using the KAPA Library Quantification kit. Every immunoSEQ 96-well plate was sequenced on a dedicated single-read 150-cycle Illumina NextSeq 550 flow cell. Under the source paper's analysis protocol: The immunoSEQ output contained only junctional sequences without quality scores, so filtering could not match that applied to full-length reads. To assign V/J genes and CDR3, sequences were annotated against IMGT germline references using PyIR, a Python wrapper for IgBLAST v1.9. Reads with weak V/J assignments (E-value above 1e-6), missing CDR3, stop codons, out-of-frame junctions, or ambiguous translated residues were removed. A V3J clonotype was defined by an identical inferred V gene, J gene, and CDR3 amino acid sequence. Percentage overlap between repertoires was calculated by dividing the number of shared unique clonotypes by the size of the smaller repertoire. RTK rarefaction, the Chao1 estimator, and Recon v2.1 estimates of unobserved clonotypes were used to assess repertoire richness. Generation probabilities for all TCRbeta clonotypes obtained by the gDNA method from a few donors were computed using OLGA. Entries here come from immuneACCESS through TCRdb and include only in-frame sequences with V and J called. Some clones fail to appear in such tables; in the studies checked, an unresolved V gene covers under half of the shortfall, and the cause of the remainder is unknown. V and J calls and clone size are those listed in that table; D and trimming were worked out from the DNA. The sample table lists about 960,000 clones, 70% to 85% of them with a count of one. The top ten clones comprise over 1.3% of the sample.

What the research found in general, with its limitations: Even with the large sequencing depth, rarefaction of the sorted-subset datasets indicated that sequencing was incomplete. Compared with non-shared clonotypes, clonotypes shared by all four sorted-subset donors had higher generation probabilities. Sampling was limited to blood, and TCR repertoires in tissue likely differ from TCR repertoires in blood. Pairwise subsampling indicated that sequencing depth was expected to affect the degree of clonotype sharing among donors. The genetic and exposure-history diversity represented was limited by the small number of donors. About 5% of naive CD4, around 3.6% of naive CD8, approximately 2% of memory CD4, and over 0.35% of memory CD8 clonotypes were shared across four donors. Naive subsets generally had larger estimated clonotype richness than memory subsets did.

Healthy HIV-negative adults with no recently reported acute infections or vaccinations were included as donors. All donors were Caucasian adults living in Nashville, Tennessee, USA. CD4+ T cells were enriched by magnetic negative selection, after which naive cells were positively selected on CD45RA and the negative fraction was taken as the memory subset. Blood was obtained by leukapheresis, after which PBMCs were separated by Ficoll-Histopaque density gradient centrifugation and cryopreserved in liquid nitrogen vapor phase. Analytical flow cytometry was used to check the purity and quantity of every magnetically sorted T cell population. Genomic DNA was isolated from every sorted fraction and measured by UV absorbance on a Nanodrop 2000c. V is cut by 3 bases and J by 5 bases, and the space between the germline ends is 10 bases. CDR1 and CDR2 are read off the germline V gene as ENHRY and SYGVKD. The CDR3 has 13 amino acids, counting the end cysteine and phenylalanine. The read is trimmed to its CDR3 DNA, 39 bases read in frame from base 1.

Comments on this clone: Its antigen remains undetermined. No base quality values were provided; no much bigger clone lies one nucleotide off.

The specimen sequenced was memory CD4+ T cells sorted from blood. The sample's cell subset or site label, decoded: CD45RA-negative fraction. The chain is assembled from TRBV10-3 and TRBJ2-5; TRBD2 is possibly the D segment (6 matching bases). The receptor comes from a man between 18 and 35 years old in good health. The CDR3 region: CAISDRRGETQYF. Here is the DNA: TGTGCCATCAGTGACCGCCGGGGGGAGACCCAGTACTTC.